A selection of T cell receptor beta chains follows, all from one sample in a study of PD-1 blockade in classical Hodgkin lymphoma. The repertoire was sequenced with immunoSEQ multiplex PCR; TCRdb's copy has only in-frame clones and lacks some. The sample lists some 19,000 clones; around 80% were seen once. This material consisted of peripheral blood mononuclear cells (PBMCs), taken before the second cycle of nivolumab. All receptors come from a human donor with classical Hodgkin lymphoma. Each CDR3 is given without its conserved first and last residue.

V gene: TRBV28; J gene: TRBJ1-5; CDR3 protein: ASTTGANQPQH
V gene: TRBV2; J gene: TRBJ1-1; CDR3 protein: ASTDVQYTEAF
V gene: TRBV6-1; J gene: TRBJ1-5; CDR3 protein: ASSEMDTPQH
V gene: TRBV6-1; J gene: TRBJ2-7; CDR3 protein: ASSVQGYEQY
V gene: TRBV7-6; J gene: TRBJ2-2; CDR3 protein: ASSSRTANTGELF
V gene: TRBV27; J gene: TRBJ1-2; CDR3 protein: ASSPGTGVTGYT
V gene: TRBV7-6; J gene: .; CDR3 protein: ASSLAGSSYEQY
V gene: TRBV6-5; J gene: TRBJ2-5; CDR3 protein: ASSYVGETQY
V gene: TRBV6-5; J gene: TRBJ2-2; CDR3 protein: ASSYSGGTGELF
V gene: TRBV10-2; J gene: TRBJ2-3; CDR3 protein: ATKGIPISTDTQY
V gene: TRBV18; J gene: TRBJ2-5; CDR3 protein: ASSPGWELETQY
V gene: TRBV6-1; J gene: TRBJ2-1; CDR3 protein: ASSYLDEQF
V gene: TRBV19; J gene: TRBJ2-2; CDR3 protein: ASSIERTWSGTGELF
V gene: TRBV29-1; J gene: TRBJ2-5; CDR3 protein: SGRQGGETQY
V gene: TRBV6-6; J gene: TRBJ2-7; CDR3 protein: ASSYGVDYEQY
V gene: TRBV15; J gene: TRBJ2-4; CDR3 protein: ATSRDRTLAKNIQY
V gene: TRBV7-2; J gene: TRBJ2-1; CDR3 protein: ASSLRLAGDGEQF
V gene: TRBV19; J gene: TRBJ1-1; CDR3 protein: ASTIVGTAAEAF
V gene: TRBV6-1; J gene: TRBJ1-1; CDR3 protein: ASSVQGGNTEAF
V gene: TRBV30; J gene: TRBJ2-5; CDR3 protein: AWSPGSSGIETQY
V gene: TRBV30; J gene: TRBJ2-1; CDR3 protein: AWSQWESSYNEQF
V gene: TRBV27; J gene: TRBJ1-2; CDR3 protein: ASRPQQGINYGYT
V gene: TRBV4-3; J gene: TRBJ2-6; CDR3 protein: ASSQRQGAGANVLT
V gene: TRBV2; J gene: TRBJ1-6; CDR3 protein: ASRAGGWNSPLH
V gene: TRBV7-2; J gene: TRBJ2-7; CDR3 protein: ASSLRSQGTEQY
V gene: TRBV9; J gene: TRBJ2-7; CDR3 protein: ASSVAYGEAYEQY
V gene: TRBV6-1; J gene: TRBJ2-1; CDR3 protein: ASSATGQTYNEQF
V gene: TRBV29-1; J gene: TRBJ1-1; CDR3 protein: SQRPGQGRPEAF
V gene: TRBV7-2; J gene: TRBJ1-2; CDR3 protein: ASSGMWGTNYGYT
V gene: TRBV5-6; J gene: TRBJ2-1; CDR3 protein: ASSLVGQGTDEQF
V gene: TRBV29-1; J gene: TRBJ2-3; CDR3 protein: SVDLLAGEEDTQY
V gene: TRBV27; J gene: TRBJ2-7; CDR3 protein: ASSPGASYEQY
V gene: TRBV6-1; J gene: TRBJ1-2; CDR3 protein: ASSEDYYGYT
V gene: TRBV5-1; J gene: TRBJ2-1; CDR3 protein: ASSPAGGVGDNEQF
V gene: TRBV6-6; J gene: TRBJ1-5; CDR3 protein: ASSPQKRGNQPQH
V gene: TRBV27; J gene: TRBJ1-2; CDR3 protein: ASSSDRDYGYT
V gene: TRBV6-5; J gene: TRBJ1-6; CDR3 protein: ASSYSRESSPLH
V gene: TRBV5-1; J gene: TRBJ2-1; CDR3 protein: ASSLVAGGGDEQF
V gene: TRBV7-2; J gene: TRBJ2-1; CDR3 protein: ASTSDRYNEQF
V gene: TRBV2; J gene: TRBJ2-7; CDR3 protein: ASRAGPSFGYEQY
V gene: TRBV15; J gene: TRBJ1-5; CDR3 protein: ATSWQGLSNQPQH
V gene: TRBV28; J gene: TRBJ1-1; CDR3 protein: ASSLGGYNTEAF
V gene: TRBV6-5; J gene: TRBJ1-1; CDR3 protein: ASSYGYNTEAF
V gene: TRBV9; J gene: TRBJ2-3; CDR3 protein: ASSPGTDTQY
V gene: TRBV7-2; J gene: TRBJ1-2; CDR3 protein: ASSLVAPGGVNNYGYT
V gene: TRBV7-8; J gene: TRBJ1-5; CDR3 protein: ASSLATGTGYSNQPQH
V gene: TRBV5-1; J gene: TRBJ1-2; CDR3 protein: ASSLVGDGYT